These T cell receptor beta chains were read from a single sample in a study of T cell repertoires in cytomegalovirus infection. MiXCR was run by TCRdb on the reads, yielding one entry per CDR3 protein. Here the sample spans 290,000 or so distinct CDR3 sequences, about 23% being singletons. Sequencing was carried out using PBMCs. These receptors originate from a human donor in good health (CMV status not recorded). Some clones in this sample may be carry-over from other donors' samples. CDR3s include the opening cysteine and the closing phenylalanine or tryptophan.

V gene,CDR3 protein
TRBV7-2,CASSLEGTGAALQYF
TRBV28,CATQLGASYEQYF
TRBV10-3,CAISESGGRETQYF
TRBV9,CASSVGSHPLYNEQFF
TRBV20-1,CSAWLAVSTDTQYF
TRBV7-2,CASSLVGTGDGEQYF
TRBV7-9,CASSLYQQGASVLTF
TRBV28,CASRTPGQGPYGYTF
TRBV28,CASSLTGENSPLHF
TRBV6-1,CASSEGRAPGELFF
TRBV7-8,CASSRNSYEQYF
TRBV7-2,CASSFDRRETQYF
TRBV7-9,CASSFPLLAGGYTF
TRBV25-1,CASSEFDYRATGLAGANVLTF
TRBV29-1,CSVMNYEQYF
TRBV4-3,CASSRTDFGTEAFF
TRBV7-9,CASSAPSNQPQHF
TRBV6-1,CASSYAGLGIQYF
TRBV28,CASLAGGQLTGELFF
TRBV20-1,CSARDLGGNYGYTF
TRBV12-3/TRBV12-4,CASSFWGRLNTEAFF
TRBV11-2,CASSLVQDTEAFF
TRBV6-1,CASSYTVITGELFF
TRBV7-2,CASSPRDPRDGYTF
TRBV29-1,CSVHPPGEKLFF
TRBV5-4,CASSTTKSAYNEQFF
TRBV20-1,CSAREGPGEGYGYTF
TRBV7-3,CASSSRQGYTGELFF